These 5 T cell receptor beta chains came from one sample sequenced in a study of blood T cell repertoires in COVID-19. Measured with immunoSEQ multiplex PCR; TCRdb has only the in-frame clones, and not every one. Found here are roughly 310,000 clones, around nine tenths of them singletons; the top ten hold around 2.7%. What was sequenced was PBMCs or T cells enriched from blood (not recorded which). The receptors stem from a man between 60 and 70 years old who had recovered from COVID-19.

V gene TRBV27 combines with J gene TRBJ2-2; a possible D gene is TRBD1 (6 bases). V lost 5 bases, J lost 3 bases, and 10 bases lay in between. The CDR3 consists of 14 residues. Germline CDR1 MNHEY, CDR2 SMNVEV (reference sequence). CDR3 loop: CASSITGYTGELFF. CDR3 DNA: TGTGCCAGCAGTATCACAGGGTACACCGGGGAGCTGTTTTTT.

This chain links TRBV11-3 with TRBJ1-6, with 9 bases fitting TRBD1. Germline loops: CDR1 SGHNT, CDR2 YENEEA. V was pared by 6 bases and J by 10 bases, with 10 bases of the junction left unmatched. This CDR3 region has 15 residues. This CDR3 reads CASRATGTGSSPLHF. CDR3 coding DNA: TGTGCCAGCAGGGCAACCGGGACAGGGTCATCACCCCTCCACTTT.

The chain employs TRBV19 and TRBJ1-1, with D possibly being TRBD1 (6 bases). V was trimmed by 6 bases and J by 5 bases, leaving 13 bases between them. The CDR3 covers 13 residues. The germline CDR1 and CDR2 sequences are LNHDA and SQIVND (reference sequence). CDR3 nucleotides: TGTGCCAGTAGAGACAGGCCTAATACTGAAGCTTTCTTT. Its translation is CASRDRPNTEAFF.

This chain links TRBV2 with TRBJ2-5; D perhaps matches TRBD2 (6 bases). The CDR3 covers 15 residues. Germline V gene data show CDR1 as SNHLY and CDR2 as FYNNEI. Trimming shortened V by 2 bases and J by 5 bases, and 15 bases separated the two germline ends. CDR3 loop: CASSEKDGRGETQYF. For the CDR3, the DNA is TGTGCCAGCAGTGAAAAGGACGGGAGAGGGGAGACCCAGTACTTC.

The J gene is TRBJ1-1, the V gene TRBV5-5; the match to TRBD1 covers 9 bases. The CDR3 extends over 15 amino acids. Looked up from germline, CDR1 is SGHKS and CDR2 is YYEKEE (reference sequence). Losses at the gene ends were 5 bases for V and 0 bases for J; bases not matched to a gene: 5. In DNA, the CDR3 is TGTGCCAGCAGGTGGGGACAGGGATTGAACACTGAAGCTTTCTTT. This encodes CASRWGQGLNTEAFF. The variable domain in full, completed from reference TRBV5-5 and TRBJ1-1, reads DAGVTQSPTHLIKTRGQQVTLRCSPISGHKSVSWYQQVLGQGPQFIFQYYEKEERGRGNFPDRFSARQFPNYSSELNVNALLLGDSALYLCASRWGQGLNTEAFFGQGTRLTVV.